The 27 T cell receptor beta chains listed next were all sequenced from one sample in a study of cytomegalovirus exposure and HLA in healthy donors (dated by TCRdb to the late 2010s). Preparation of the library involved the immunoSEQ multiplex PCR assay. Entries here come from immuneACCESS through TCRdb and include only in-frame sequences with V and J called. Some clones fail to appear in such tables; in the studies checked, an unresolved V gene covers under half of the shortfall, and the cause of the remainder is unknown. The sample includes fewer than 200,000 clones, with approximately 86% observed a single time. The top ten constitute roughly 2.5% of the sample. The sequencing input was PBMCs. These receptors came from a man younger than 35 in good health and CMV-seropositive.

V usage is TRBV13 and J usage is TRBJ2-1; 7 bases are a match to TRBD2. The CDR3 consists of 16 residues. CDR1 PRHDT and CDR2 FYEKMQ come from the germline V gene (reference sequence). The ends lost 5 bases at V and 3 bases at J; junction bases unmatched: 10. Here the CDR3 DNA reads TGTGCCAGCAGCATAGCTACGGGAGGCCTCTACAATGAGCAGTTCTTC. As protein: CASSIATGGLYNEQFF.

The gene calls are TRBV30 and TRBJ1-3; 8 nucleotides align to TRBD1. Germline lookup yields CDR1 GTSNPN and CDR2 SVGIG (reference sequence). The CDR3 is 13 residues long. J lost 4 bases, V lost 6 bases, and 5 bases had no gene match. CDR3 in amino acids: CACQGAWGNTIYF. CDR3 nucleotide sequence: TGTGCCTGTCAGGGGGCCTGGGGAAACACCATATATTTT.

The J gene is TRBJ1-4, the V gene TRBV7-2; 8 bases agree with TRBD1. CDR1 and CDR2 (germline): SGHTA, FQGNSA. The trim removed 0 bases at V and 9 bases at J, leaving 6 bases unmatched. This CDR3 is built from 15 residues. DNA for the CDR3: TGTGCCAGCAGCTTAGCGGGGACAGGCGTGCAAAAACTGTTTTTT. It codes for CASSLAGTGVQKLFF. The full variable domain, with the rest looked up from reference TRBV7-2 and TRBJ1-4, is GAGVSQSPSNKVTEKGKDVELRCDPISGHTALYWYRQSLGQGLEFLIYFQGNSAPDKSGLPSDRFSAERTGGSVSTLTIQRTQQEDSAVYLCASSLAGTGVQKLFFGSGTQLSVL.

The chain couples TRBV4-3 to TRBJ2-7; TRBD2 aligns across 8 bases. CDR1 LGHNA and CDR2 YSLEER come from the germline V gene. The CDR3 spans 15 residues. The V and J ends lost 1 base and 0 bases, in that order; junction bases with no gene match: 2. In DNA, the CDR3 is TGCGCCAGCAGCCAAGCGGGGGGGCTCTCCTACGAGCAGTACTTC. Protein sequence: CASSQAGGLSYEQYF.

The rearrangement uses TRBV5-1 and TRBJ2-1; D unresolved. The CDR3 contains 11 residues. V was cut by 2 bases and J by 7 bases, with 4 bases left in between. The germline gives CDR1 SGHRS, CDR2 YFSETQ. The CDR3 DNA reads TGCGCCAGCAGCTTCTATAATGAGCAGTTCTTC. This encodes CASSFYNEQFF.

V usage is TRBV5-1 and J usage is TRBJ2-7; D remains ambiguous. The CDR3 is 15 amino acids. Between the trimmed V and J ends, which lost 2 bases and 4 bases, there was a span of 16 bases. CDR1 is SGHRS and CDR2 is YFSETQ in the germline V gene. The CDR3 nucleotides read TGCGCCAGCAGCTTCGAGGCTCTACCCAGTTACGAGCAGTACTTC. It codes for CASSFEALPSYEQYF.

The CDR3 loop reads CSVGQLNNYGYTF. CDR3 nucleotide sequence: TGCAGCGTTGGACAATTGAATAACTATGGCTACACCTTC. The rearrangement joins TRBV29-1 to TRBJ1-2; unclear D gene. The CDR3 sequence is 13 residues long. Trimming took off 4 bases at V and 1 base at J, with 10 bases between the two ends. The V gene's germline CDR1 is SQVTM and CDR2 ANQGSEA.

CDR3 residues: CASSQEAQGRRGQYF. In nucleotides, the CDR3 is TGTGCCAGCAGCCAGGAGGCACAGGGGCGGCGAGGGCAGTACTTC. This chain uses TRBV7-2 with TRBJ2-7, with 7 bases fitting TRBD1. Unmatched junction bases numbered 16, after V lost 5 bases and J lost 9 bases. The germline V gene encodes CDR1 SGHTA and CDR2 FQGNSA. The CDR3 is made up of 15 amino acids.

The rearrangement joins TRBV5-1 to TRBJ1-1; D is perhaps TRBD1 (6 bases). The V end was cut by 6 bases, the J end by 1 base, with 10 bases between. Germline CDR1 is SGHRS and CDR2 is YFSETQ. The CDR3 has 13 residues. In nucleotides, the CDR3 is TGCGCCAGCAAGGGGGTCGGGAACACTGAAGCTTTCTTT. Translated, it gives CASKGVGNTEAFF.

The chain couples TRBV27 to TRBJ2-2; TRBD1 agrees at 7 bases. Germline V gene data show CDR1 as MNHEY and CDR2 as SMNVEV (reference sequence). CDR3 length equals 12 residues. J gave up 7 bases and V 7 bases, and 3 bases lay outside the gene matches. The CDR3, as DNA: TGTGCCAGCATAGGGGGCCACGGGGAGCTGTTTTTT. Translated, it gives CASIGGHGELFF.

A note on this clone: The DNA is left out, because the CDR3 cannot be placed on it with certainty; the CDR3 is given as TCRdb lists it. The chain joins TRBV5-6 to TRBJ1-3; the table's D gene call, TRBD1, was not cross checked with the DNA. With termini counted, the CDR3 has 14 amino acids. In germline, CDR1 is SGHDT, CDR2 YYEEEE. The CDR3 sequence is CASSWGTGAPKEYF.

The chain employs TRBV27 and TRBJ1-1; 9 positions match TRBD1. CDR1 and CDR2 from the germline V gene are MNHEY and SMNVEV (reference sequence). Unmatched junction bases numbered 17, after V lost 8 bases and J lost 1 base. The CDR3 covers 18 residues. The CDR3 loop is CASRSSFTGGWGNTEAFF. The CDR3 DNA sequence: TGTGCCAGCCGATCTTCCTTTACAGGGGGCTGGGGGAACACTGAAGCTTTCTTT.

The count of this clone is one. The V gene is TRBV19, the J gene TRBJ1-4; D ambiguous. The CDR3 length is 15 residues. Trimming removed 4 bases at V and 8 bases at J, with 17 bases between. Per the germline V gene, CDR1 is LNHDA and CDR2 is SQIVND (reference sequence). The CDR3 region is CASSTRGQEGEKLFF. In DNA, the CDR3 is TGTGCCAGTAGTACCCGGGGTCAGGAAGGAGAAAAACTGTTTTTT.

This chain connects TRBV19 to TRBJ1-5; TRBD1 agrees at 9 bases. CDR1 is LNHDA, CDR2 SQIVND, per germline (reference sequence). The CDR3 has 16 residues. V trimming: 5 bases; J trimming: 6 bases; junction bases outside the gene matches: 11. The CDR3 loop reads CASSPVTGGAGQPQHF. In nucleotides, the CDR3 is TGTGCCAGTAGTCCCGTTACAGGGGGCGCGGGTCAGCCCCAGCATTTT. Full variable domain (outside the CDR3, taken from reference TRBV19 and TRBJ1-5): DGGITQSPKYLFRKEGQNVTLSCEQNLNHDAMYWYRQDPGQGLRLIYYSQIVNDFQKGDIAEGYSVSREKKESFPLTVTSAQKNPTAFYLCASSPVTGGAGQPQHFGDGTRLSIL.

The chain's CDR3 is CASSPRQGVTVSPLHF. The CDR3, as DNA: TGTGCCAGCTCACCTCGGCAGGGGGTAACTGTGTCACCCCTCCACTTT. V gene TRBV18 combines with J gene TRBJ1-6; 7 nucleotides match TRBD1. J lost 10 bases, V lost 3 bases, and 12 bases had no gene match. CDR1 and CDR2 from the germline V gene are KGHSH and LQKENI. This CDR3 spans 16 amino acids.

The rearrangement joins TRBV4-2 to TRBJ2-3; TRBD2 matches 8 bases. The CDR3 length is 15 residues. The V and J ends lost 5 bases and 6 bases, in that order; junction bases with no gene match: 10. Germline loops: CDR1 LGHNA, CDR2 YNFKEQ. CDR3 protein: CASSSSGRDVDTQYF. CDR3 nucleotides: TGTGCCAGCAGCTCCAGCGGGAGAGATGTGGATACGCAGTATTTT.

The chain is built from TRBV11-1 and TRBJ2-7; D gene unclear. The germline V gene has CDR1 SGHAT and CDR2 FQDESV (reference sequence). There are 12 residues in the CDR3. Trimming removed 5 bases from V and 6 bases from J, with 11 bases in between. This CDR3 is CASSPLSTEQYF. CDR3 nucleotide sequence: TGTGCCAGCAGCCCCCTTAGCACCGAGCAGTACTTC. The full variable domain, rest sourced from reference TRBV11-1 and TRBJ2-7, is EAEVAQSPRYKITEKSQAVAFWCDPISGHATLYWYRQILGQGPELLVQFQDESVVDDSQLPKDRFSAERLKGVDSTLKIQPAELGDSAMYLCASSPLSTEQYFGPGTRLTVT.

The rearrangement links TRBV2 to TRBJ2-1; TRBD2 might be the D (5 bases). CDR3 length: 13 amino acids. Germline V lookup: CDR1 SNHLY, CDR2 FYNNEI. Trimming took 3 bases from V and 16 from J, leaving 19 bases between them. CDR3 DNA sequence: TGTGCCAGCAGTGACCCCCCTTGGCTAGCTGGCTTCTTC. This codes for CASSDPPWLAGFF.

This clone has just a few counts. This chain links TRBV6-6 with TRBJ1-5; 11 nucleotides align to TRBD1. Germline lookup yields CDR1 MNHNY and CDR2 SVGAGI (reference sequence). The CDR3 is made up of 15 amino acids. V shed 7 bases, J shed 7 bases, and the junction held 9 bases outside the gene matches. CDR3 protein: CASKGQGVSYQPQHF. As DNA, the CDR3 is TGTGCCAGCAAGGGACAGGGGGTTAGTTACCAGCCCCAGCATTTT.

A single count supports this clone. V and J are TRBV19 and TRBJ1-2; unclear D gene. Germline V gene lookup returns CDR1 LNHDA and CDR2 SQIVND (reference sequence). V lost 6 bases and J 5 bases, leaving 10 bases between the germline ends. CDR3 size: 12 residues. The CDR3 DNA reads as TGTGCCAGTAGGACAAGTAGTTATGGCTACACCTTC. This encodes CASRTSSYGYTF. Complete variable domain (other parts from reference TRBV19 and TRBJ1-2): DGGITQSPKYLFRKEGQNVTLSCEQNLNHDAMYWYRQDPGQGLRLIYYSQIVNDFQKGDIAEGYSVSREKKESFPLTVTSAQKNPTAFYLCASRTSSYGYTFGSGTRLTVV.

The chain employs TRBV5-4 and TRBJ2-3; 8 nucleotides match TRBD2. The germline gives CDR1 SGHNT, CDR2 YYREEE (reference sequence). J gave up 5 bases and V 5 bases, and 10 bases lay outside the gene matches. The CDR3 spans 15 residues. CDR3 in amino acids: CASRESSGSGDTQYF. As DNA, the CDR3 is TGTGCCAGCAGGGAATCAAGCGGGAGTGGAGATACGCAGTATTTT.

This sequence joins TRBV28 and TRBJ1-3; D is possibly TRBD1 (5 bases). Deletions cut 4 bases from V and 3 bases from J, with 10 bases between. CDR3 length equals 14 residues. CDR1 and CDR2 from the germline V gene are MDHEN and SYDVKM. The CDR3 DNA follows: TGTGCCAGCAGTTCAAGGACAAGTGGAAACACCATATATTTT. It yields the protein CASSSRTSGNTIYF.

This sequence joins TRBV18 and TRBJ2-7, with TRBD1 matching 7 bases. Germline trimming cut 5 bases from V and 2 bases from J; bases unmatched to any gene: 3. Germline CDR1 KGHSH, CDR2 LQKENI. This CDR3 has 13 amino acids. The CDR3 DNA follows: TGTGCCAGCTCAGGGCAGGGGGCCTACGAGCAGTACTTC. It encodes CASSGQGAYEQYF. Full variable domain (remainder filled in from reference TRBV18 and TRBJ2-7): NAGVMQNPRHLVRRRGQEARLRCSPMKGHSHVYWYRQLPEEGLKFMVYLQKENIIDESGMPKERFSAEFPKEGPSILRIQQVVRGDSAAYFCASSGQGAYEQYFGPGTRLTVT.

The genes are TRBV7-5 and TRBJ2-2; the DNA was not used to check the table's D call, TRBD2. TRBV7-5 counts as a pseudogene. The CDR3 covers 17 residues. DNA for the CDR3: TGTGCCAGAAGCTTTATCAGCGGGAGGGCCCGGACCGGGGAGCTGTTTTTT. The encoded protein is CARSFISGRARTGELFF.

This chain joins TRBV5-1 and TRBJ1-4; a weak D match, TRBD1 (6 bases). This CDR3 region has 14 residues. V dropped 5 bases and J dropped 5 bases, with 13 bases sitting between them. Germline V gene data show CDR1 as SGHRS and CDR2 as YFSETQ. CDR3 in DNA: TGCGCCAGCAGGACGACAGGCTTCAATGAAAAACTGTTTTTT. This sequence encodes CASRTTGFNEKLFF.

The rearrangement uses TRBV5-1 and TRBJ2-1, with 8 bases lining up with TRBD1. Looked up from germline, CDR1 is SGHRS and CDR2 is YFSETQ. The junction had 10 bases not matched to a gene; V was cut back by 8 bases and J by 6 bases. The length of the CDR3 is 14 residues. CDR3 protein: CASATGAGGNEQFF. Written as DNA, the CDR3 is TGCGCCAGTGCGACAGGGGCTGGGGGCAATGAGCAGTTCTTC.

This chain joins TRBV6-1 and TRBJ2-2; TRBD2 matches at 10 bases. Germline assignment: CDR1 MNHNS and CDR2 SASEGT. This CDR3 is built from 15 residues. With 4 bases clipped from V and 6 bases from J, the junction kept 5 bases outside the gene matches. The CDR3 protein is CASSAPGLAPGELFF. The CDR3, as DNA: TGTGCCAGCAGTGCACCGGGACTAGCGCCCGGGGAGCTGTTTTTT.